What follows is one TCR beta chain and its context. Its antigen remains unidentified. Reverse transcription of about 0.5 to 1 ug RNA was carried out with random hexamers. Amplification of TCR beta CDR3 across 54 Vbeta and 13 Jbeta was performed with immunoSEQ multiplex PCR. TCRdb passed the immunoSEQ multiplex PCR reads through MiXCR, listing each CDR3 protein once. The sample has some 140,000 distinct CDR3 sequences, roughly 89% seen once. CD8+ and CD4+ T cells taken from blood had their TCR beta sequenced. Purification of the CD8+ and CD4+ T cells relied on negative isolation, and TEMRA cells underwent FACS enrichment. The data are from a study of CD8 T cells in Susac syndrome. General study points: The study admitted that it had a relatively small number of individuals in its TCR sequencing and HLA analysis.

The CDR3 loop spans 13 amino acids. V dropped 5 bases and J dropped 3 bases, with 11 bases sitting between them. CDR1 LNHDA and CDR2 SQIVND come from the germline V gene (reference sequence). The sample was CD8+ T cells from PBMCs. The chain joins TRBV19 to TRBJ2-7; possibly TRBD1 for D (6 bases). The sequence was obtained from a human donor with multiple sclerosis. The CDR3 loop reads CASSPGHNYEQYF. The CDR3 region has the DNA TGTGCCAGTAGTCCGGGACACAACTACGAGCAGTACTTC.